Below, 20 T cell receptor beta chains from the same sample are listed, as sequenced in a study of radiotherapy plus CTLA-4 blockade in lung cancer. Sequencing used immunoSEQ multiplex PCR; TCRdb keeps in-frame clones, though not all of them. This sample has 90,000 or so clones; about 90% occur once, and the top ten carry just over 2%. Sequenced here: peripheral blood, sampled from a patient treated with radiotherapy plus ipilimumab. These receptors were taken from a human donor with non-small cell lung cancer who had a partial response to radiotherapy plus ipilimumab.

The gene calls are TRBV6-6 and TRBJ1-5; D gene unclear. Germline V gives CDR1 MNHNY, CDR2 SVGAGI (reference sequence). Trimming took off 6 bases at V and 0 bases at J, with 9 bases between the two ends. The CDR3 sequence is 14 residues long. The CDR3 region is CASSPGNSNQPQHF. In DNA form, the CDR3 reads TGTGCCAGCAGCCCCGGGAATAGCAATCAGCCCCAGCATTTT.

The chain carries TRBV15 and TRBJ2-7; D perhaps matches TRBD2 (6 bases). This CDR3 is built from 13 residues. Between the trimmed V and J ends, which lost 0 bases and 9 bases, there was a span of 12 bases. Per the germline V gene, CDR1 is LNHNV and CDR2 is YYDKDF (reference sequence). The CDR3, as DNA: TGTGCCACCAGCAGAGATTTGGCAGCGGGGCAGTACTTC. This encodes CATSRDLAAGQYF.

V and J are TRBV28 and TRBJ2-5; the match to TRBD2 covers 8 bases. The germline CDR1 and CDR2 sequences are MDHEN and SYDVKM. CDR3 length: 16 amino acids. With V trimmed by 5 bases and J by 4 bases, 12 bases remained unmatched. The CDR3 reads CASSTAGVVSLETQYF. The CDR3, as DNA: TGTGCCAGCAGTACAGCGGGAGTCGTGTCTTTAGAGACCCAGTACTTC.

The chain recombines TRBV7-9 with TRBJ2-7, with D maybe TRBD2 (6 bases). Germline V lookup: CDR1 SEHNR, CDR2 FQNEAQ (reference sequence). Trimming removed 5 bases at V and 7 bases at J, with 24 bases between. The CDR3 has 16 amino acids. This chain's CDR3 is CASSPGSLGPGEEQYF. CDR3 bases: TGTGCCAGCAGCCCGGGCAGCCTGGGACCGGGGGAAGAGCAGTACTTC.

The chain carries TRBV5-1 and TRBJ2-3; 10 positions agree with TRBD1. The ends lost 4 bases at V and 6 bases at J; junction bases unmatched: 8. The germline V gene encodes CDR1 SGHRS and CDR2 YFSETQ. This CDR3 contains 15 residues. CDR3 region: CASSRTGGLDDTQYF. Written as DNA, the CDR3 is TGCGCCAGCAGCAGGACAGGGGGGCTTGATGATACGCAGTATTTT.

The chain recombines TRBV28 with TRBJ2-5, with D uncertain. The germline V gene encodes CDR1 MDHEN and CDR2 SYDVKM. The length of the CDR3 is 12 residues. The V end lost 7 bases, the J end lost 8 bases, and 14 bases lay between the germline ends. CDR3: CASNVGIETQYF. The CDR3 DNA follows: TGTGCCAGCAATGTCGGTATAGAAACCCAGTACTTC.

The chain couples TRBV28 to TRBJ1-2; D is undetermined. This CDR3 is built from 13 residues. The germline CDR1 and CDR2 sequences are MDHEN and SYDVKM. V was trimmed by 5 bases and J by 7 bases, leaving 14 bases between them. The CDR3 sequence is CASSQSPGVGYTF. DNA of the CDR3: TGTGCCAGCAGTCAGTCCCCCGGGGTTGGCTACACCTTC.

J is TRBJ1-5 and V is TRBV28; no clear D. The CDR3 contains 15 residues. V was clipped by 3 bases and J by 7 bases, with 16 bases between them. Germline CDR1 MDHEN, CDR2 SYDVKM. The CDR3 sequence: CASSLPSGIYQPQHF. CDR3 nucleotides: TGTGCCAGCAGTTTGCCTTCGGGTATCTACCAGCCCCAGCATTTT.

The rearrangement uses TRBV29-1 and TRBJ2-1; TRBD2 agrees at 10 bases. CDR3 length: 13 amino acids. Germline-derived CDR1 and CDR2 are SQVTM and ANQGSEA. The J segment lost 8 bases and the V segment lost 4 bases, leaving 5 bases of the junction unmatched. Written as DNA, the CDR3 is TGCAGCGTTGGGCTAGCGGGAGTATATGAGCAGTTCTTC. Translation gives CSVGLAGVYEQFF.

V and J are TRBV28 and TRBJ2-7; D remains unclear. Per the germline V gene, CDR1 is MDHEN and CDR2 is SYDVKM. This CDR3 spans 11 amino acids. The V gene lost 4 bases and the J gene lost 3 bases, with 4 bases spanning the gap. The CDR3 coding sequence is TGTGCCAGCAGTTCCCTCTACGAGCAGTACTTC. It specifies CASSSLYEQYF.

The chain uses TRBV6-6 and TRBJ1-2, with TRBD1 identical over 10 bases. Germline CDR1 is MNHNY and CDR2 is SVGAGI (reference sequence). The CDR3 contains 15 residues. J was trimmed by 6 bases and V by 5 bases; bases with no gene match: 9. This CDR3 is CASSGAGTGVNGYTF. CDR3 nucleotide sequence: TGTGCCAGCAGTGGAGCCGGGACAGGGGTCAATGGCTACACCTTC.

This clone was counted a few times. The V and J genes are TRBV2 and TRBJ1-1; the match to TRBD1 covers 7 bases. The CDR3 extends over 14 amino acids. The ends lost 7 bases at V and 5 bases at J; junction bases unmatched: 10. Per the germline V gene, CDR1 is SNHLY and CDR2 is FYNNEI. The CDR3 loop is CASTVQGRGTEAFF. CDR3 DNA sequence: TGTGCCAGCACTGTACAGGGGCGAGGTACTGAAGCTTTCTTT.

The genes are TRBV14 and TRBJ2-7; 9 nucleotides line up with TRBD1. V dropped 3 bases and J dropped 3; count of bases not matched to a gene: 9. This CDR3 has 16 amino acids. CDR1 is SGHDN and CDR2 is FVKESK in the germline V gene. This CDR3 is CASSQRPGQGNYEQYF. The CDR3 DNA sequence: TGTGCCAGCAGCCAGCGCCCGGGACAGGGTAACTACGAGCAGTACTTC.

The chain is built from TRBV4-2 and TRBJ2-2; 8 positions agree with TRBD2. Germline CDR1 reads LGHNA; CDR2 reads YNFKEQ. With V trimmed by 0 bases and J by 2 bases, 2 bases remained unmatched. The CDR3 has 16 residues. The CDR3 nucleotides are TGTGCCAGCAGCCAAGAACTAGCGGATAACACCGGGGAGCTGTTTTTT. Translating it yields CASSQELADNTGELFF.

The rearrangement uses TRBV18 and TRBJ2-3; D is perhaps TRBD2 (5 bases). V lost 3 bases and J 1 base, leaving 8 bases between the germline ends. CDR1 and CDR2 (germline): KGHSH, LQKENI. This CDR3 region has 14 residues. The CDR3 DNA follows: TGTGCCAGCTCACCCCAGGAGGGCACAGATACGCAGTATTTT. Amino acids: CASSPQEGTDTQYF.

The rearrangement joins TRBV11-1 to TRBJ2-2, with TRBD2 matching over 8 bases. V shed 5 bases and J 6 bases; nucleotides not matched to a gene: 5. This CDR3 spans 14 amino acids. The germline V gene encodes CDR1 SGHAT and CDR2 FQDESV (reference sequence). CDR3 sequence (DNA): TGTGCCAGCAGCCCGGGGGGGTCCTCCGGGGAGCTGTTTTTT. This sequence encodes CASSPGGSSGELFF. The whole variable domain, filled in from reference TRBV11-1 and TRBJ2-2, reads EAEVAQSPRYKITEKSQAVAFWCDPISGHATLYWYRQILGQGPELLVQFQDESVVDDSQLPKDRFSAERLKGVDSTLKIQPAELGDSAMYLCASSPGGSSGELFFGEGSRLTVL.

This clone has only a few counts. This chain connects TRBV6-1 to TRBJ2-7, with a possible D match to TRBD2 (6 bases). The germline V gene has CDR1 MNHNS and CDR2 SASEGT. Between the trimmed V and J ends, which lost 7 bases and 6 bases, there was a span of 16 bases. The CDR3 runs to 13 residues. CDR3 bases: TGTGCCAGCAAGCGCCCTAGCGTCCCCGAGCAGTACTTC. Its protein is CASKRPSVPEQYF.

This chain links TRBV7-8 with TRBJ2-1, with 9 bases fitting TRBD2. Germline CDR1 SGHVS, CDR2 FQNEAQ. The CDR3 totals 15 residues. Losses at the gene ends were 5 bases for V and 7 bases for J; bases not matched to a gene: 9. The CDR3 DNA sequence: TGTGCCAGCAGCGCCTCGTTAGCGGGAGCTAATGAGCAGTTCTTC. Translation: CASSASLAGANEQFF.

The chain couples TRBV19 to TRBJ1-5; no firm D call. Germline V lookup: CDR1 LNHDA, CDR2 SQIVND (reference sequence). Trimming took 5 bases from V and 0 from J, leaving 11 bases between them. CDR3 length equals 15 residues. CDR3 residues: CASSDTDDSNQPQHF. The CDR3 DNA sequence: TGTGCCAGTAGTGACACCGACGATAGCAATCAGCCCCAGCATTTT.

The chain recombines TRBV9 with TRBJ2-1; D ambiguous. This CDR3 is built from 12 residues. Germline V gene sequence: CDR1 SGDLS, CDR2 YYNGEE. The V gene lost 2 bases and the J gene lost 4 bases, with 4 bases spanning the gap. The CDR3 nucleotides read TGTGCCAGCAGCGTTCTTTACAATGAGCAGTTCTTC. This codes for CASSVLYNEQFF.